This T cell receptor beta chain was obtained from a study of blood T cells in healthy people across ages. This clonotype was picked up a small number of times. Its matching antigen is unknown. The CDR3 sequence is 16 residues long. The V end lost 1 base, the J end lost 0 bases, and 13 bases lay between the germline ends. Germline loops: CDR1 SGDLS, CDR2 YYNGEE. Notes on the study in general: Diversity estimated from one million T cells was considered an underestimate.

A second 7 to 11 cycle PCR used barcoded and J-beta primers. Unique molecular identifiers of 12 random nucleotides labeled each cDNA. One entry per CDR3 protein, called by TCRdb with MiXCR from the 5' RACE reads. The data hold around 1,500,000 distinct CDR3 sequences, with around 39% observed a single time. Around 10 milliliters was the volume of peripheral blood drawn from each donor. Each sample gave at least 7 million isolated PBMCs. The source is a woman younger than 35 in good health. The gene calls are TRBV9 and TRBJ1-1; D perhaps matches TRBD1 (6 bases). The material sequenced was blood. In DNA form, the CDR3 reads TGTGCCAGCAGCGTATCTCCGACAGGCCTGAACACTGAAGCTTTCTTT. Protein product: CASSVSPTGLNTEAFF.